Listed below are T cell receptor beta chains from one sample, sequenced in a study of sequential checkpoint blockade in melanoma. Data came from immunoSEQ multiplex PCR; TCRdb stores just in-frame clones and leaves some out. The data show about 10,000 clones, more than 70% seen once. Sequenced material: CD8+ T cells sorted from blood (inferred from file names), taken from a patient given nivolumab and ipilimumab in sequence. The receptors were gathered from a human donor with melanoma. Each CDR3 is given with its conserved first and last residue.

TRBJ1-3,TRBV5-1,CASSLASAPTSGNTIYF
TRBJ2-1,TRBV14,CASSLRLAGGLFF
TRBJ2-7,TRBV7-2,CASSFLQGLPPEQYF
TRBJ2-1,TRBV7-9,CASSVGLSEGEQFF
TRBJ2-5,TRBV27,CASSGDSRKTQYF
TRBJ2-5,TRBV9,CASSGTSGEGGETQYF
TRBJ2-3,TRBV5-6,CASSLSADSTDTQYF
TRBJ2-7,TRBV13,CATRGTGGSYEQYF
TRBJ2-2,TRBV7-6,CASSLQGPRGTGELFF
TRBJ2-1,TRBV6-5,CASSVAGGNLKEQFF
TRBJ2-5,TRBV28,CASRPTGGETQYF
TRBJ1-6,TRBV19,CASSPRLSSYNSPLHF
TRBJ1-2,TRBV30,CASSLGVWGHYGYTF
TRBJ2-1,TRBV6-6,CASRRQGTGYNEQFF
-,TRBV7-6,CASSVGTASYEQYF
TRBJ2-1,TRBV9,CASSSSGDSYNEQFF
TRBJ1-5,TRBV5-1,CASSLGSGVNQPQHF
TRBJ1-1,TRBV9,CASSNNRGMNTEAFF
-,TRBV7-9,CASSSGLAGAYEQYF
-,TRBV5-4,CASSLFDSYEQYF
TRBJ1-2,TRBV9,CASSVDGTGYGYTF
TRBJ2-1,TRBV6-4,CASSDWGGSEQFF
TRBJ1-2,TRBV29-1,CSVAENYGYTF
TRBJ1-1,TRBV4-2,CASSQGQNTEAFF
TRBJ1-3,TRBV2,CASSEGGTRNTIYF
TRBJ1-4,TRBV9,CASSVGTPNEKLFF
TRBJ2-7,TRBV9,CASSVGAVSEQYF
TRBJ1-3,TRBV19,CASRDGWSRNTIYF
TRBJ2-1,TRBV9,CASSVELAGANEQFF
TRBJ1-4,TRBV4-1,CASSQGAGEEKLFF
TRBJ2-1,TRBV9,CASSERTGNYNEQFF
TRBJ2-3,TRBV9,CASSVEGLDTQYF
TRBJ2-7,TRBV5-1,CASSQDYEQYF
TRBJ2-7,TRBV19,CASSIGQGGDYEQYF
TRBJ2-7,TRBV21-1,CASSKVPGGNYEQYF
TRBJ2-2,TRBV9,CASSPPSGENTGELFF
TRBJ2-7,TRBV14,CASSPGVDSSPEQYF
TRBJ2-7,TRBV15,CATSSREVTEYEQYF
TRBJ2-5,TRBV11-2,CASSSASRETQYF
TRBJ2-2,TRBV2,CASSLITGTMNTGELFF
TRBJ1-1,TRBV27,CASSTTGGTEAFF
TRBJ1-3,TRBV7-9,CASSRRDTGNTIYF
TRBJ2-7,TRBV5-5,CASSFRLAGGREQYF
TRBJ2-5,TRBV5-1,CASAPVGGKEAQYF
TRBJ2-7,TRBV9,CASSARTGSSYEQYF
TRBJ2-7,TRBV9,CASSPQTSSSYEQYF
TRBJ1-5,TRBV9,CASSADTNQPQHF
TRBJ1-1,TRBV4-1,CASSLGGEAFF